This TCR beta chain was sequenced during a study of OX40 agonist ivuxolimab in advanced cancers. As for the study in general: All patients had ivuxolimab intravenously every 2 weeks at 0.01 to 10 mg/kg. Patients with prior anti-PD-1, anti-PD-L1 or anti-CTLA-4 therapy were eligible; 40% had some.

Study outcomes and limitations: Dosing at 0.1 to 3.0 mg/kg was accompanied by clonal expansion of CD4+ and CD8+ blood T cells by week 6.

Libraries were prepared by immunoSEQ multiplex PCR; TCRdb keeps only in-frame clonotypes and omits some of them. This table has some 17,000 clones, about nine tenths appearing once. Autoimmune disease history or systemic immunosuppression barred patients. This clone appeared a single time. What it binds is not known. V lost 3 bases, J lost 1 base, and 5 bases stayed unmatched. The CDR3 totals 15 residues. Germline values: CDR1 LGHNA, CDR2 YSLEER. The receptor comes from an adult with an advanced solid tumor such as melanoma, head and neck, liver or kidney cancer. The chain recombines TRBV4-3 with TRBJ2-5, with 7 bases matching TRBD2. This specimen consisted of CD4+ or CD8+ T cells sorted from blood, obtained in a trial of the OX40 agonist ivuxolimab. The CDR3 spells CASSQRPSGQETQYF. The CDR3 DNA sequence: TGCGCCAGCAGCCAGCGGCCTAGCGGCCAAGAGACCCAGTACTTC.